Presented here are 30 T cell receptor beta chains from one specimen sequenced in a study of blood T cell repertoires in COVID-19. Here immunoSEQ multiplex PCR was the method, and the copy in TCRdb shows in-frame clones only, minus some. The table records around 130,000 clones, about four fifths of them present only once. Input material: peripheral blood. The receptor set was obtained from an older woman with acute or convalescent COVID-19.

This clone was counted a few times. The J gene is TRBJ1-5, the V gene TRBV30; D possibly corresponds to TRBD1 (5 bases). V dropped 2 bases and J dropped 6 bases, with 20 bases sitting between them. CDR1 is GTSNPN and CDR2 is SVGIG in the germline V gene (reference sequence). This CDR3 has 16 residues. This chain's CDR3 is CAWSSRTQAPRQPQHF. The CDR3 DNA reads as TGTGCCTGGAGTTCCCGCACACAGGCCCCCCGTCAGCCCCAGCATTTT.

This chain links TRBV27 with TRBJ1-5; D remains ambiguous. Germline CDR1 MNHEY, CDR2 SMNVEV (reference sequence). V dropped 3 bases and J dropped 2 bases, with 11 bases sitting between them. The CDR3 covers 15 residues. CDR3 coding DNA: TGTGCCAGCAGTTTCAGAGGTTTAGGCAATCAGCCCCAGCATTTT. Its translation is CASSFRGLGNQPQHF.

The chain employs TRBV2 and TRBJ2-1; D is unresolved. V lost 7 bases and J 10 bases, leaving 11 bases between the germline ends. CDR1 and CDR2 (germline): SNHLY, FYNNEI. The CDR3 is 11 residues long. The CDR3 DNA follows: TGTGCCAGCACCTATCGAGTCGAGCAGTTCTTC. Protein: CASTYRVEQFF.

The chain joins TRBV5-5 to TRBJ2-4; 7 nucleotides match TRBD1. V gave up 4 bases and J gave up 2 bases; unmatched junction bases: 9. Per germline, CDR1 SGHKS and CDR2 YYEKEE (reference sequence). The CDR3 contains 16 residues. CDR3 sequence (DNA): TGTGCCAGCAGCACCGGGACAGCCGGGACCAAAAACATTCAGTACTTC. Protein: CASSTGTAGTKNIQYF.

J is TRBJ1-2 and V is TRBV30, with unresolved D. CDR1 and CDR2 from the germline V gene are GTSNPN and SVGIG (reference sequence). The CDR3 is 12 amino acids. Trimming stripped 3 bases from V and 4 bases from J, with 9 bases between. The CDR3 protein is CAWSSTSYGYTF. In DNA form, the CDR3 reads TGTGCCTGGAGCAGTACCAGCTATGGCTACACCTTC.

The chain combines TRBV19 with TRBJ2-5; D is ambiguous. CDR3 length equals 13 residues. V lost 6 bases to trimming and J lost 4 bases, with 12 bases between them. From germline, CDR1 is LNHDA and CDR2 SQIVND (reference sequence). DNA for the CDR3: TGTGCCAGTAGCCTACGTGGTCGAGAGACCCAGTACTTC. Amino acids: CASSLRGRETQYF.

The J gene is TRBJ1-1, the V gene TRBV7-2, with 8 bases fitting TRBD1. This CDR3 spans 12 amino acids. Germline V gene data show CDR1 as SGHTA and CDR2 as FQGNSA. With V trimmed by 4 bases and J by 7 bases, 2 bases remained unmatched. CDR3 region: CASSSTGVEAFF. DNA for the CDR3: TGTGCCAGCAGCTCGACAGGGGTTGAAGCTTTCTTT.

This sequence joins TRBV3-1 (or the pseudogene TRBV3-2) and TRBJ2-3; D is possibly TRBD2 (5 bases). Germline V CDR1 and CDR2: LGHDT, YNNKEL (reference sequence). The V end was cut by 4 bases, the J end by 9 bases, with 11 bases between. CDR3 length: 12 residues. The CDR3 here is CASSRAGATQYF. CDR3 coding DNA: TGTGCCAGCAGCCGGGCGGGCGCCACGCAGTATTTT.

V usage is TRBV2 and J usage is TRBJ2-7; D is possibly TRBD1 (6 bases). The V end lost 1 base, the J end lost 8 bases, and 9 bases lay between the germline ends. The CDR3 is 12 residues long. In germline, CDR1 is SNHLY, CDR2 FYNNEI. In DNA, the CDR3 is TGTGCCAGCAGTGAAGACAGGGCGAAGCAGTACGTC. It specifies CASSEDRAKQYV.

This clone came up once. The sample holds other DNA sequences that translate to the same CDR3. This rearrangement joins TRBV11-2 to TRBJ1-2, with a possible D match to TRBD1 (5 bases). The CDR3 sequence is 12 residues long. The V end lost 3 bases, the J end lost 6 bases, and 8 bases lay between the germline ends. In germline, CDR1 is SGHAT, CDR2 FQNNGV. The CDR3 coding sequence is TGTGCCAGCAGCTTGGGGGGAGATGGCTACACCTTC. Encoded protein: CASSLGGDGYTF.

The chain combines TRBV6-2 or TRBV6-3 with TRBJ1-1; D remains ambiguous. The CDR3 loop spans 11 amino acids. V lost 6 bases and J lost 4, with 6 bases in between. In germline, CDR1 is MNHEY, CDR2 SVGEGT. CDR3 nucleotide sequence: TGTGCCAGCAGCCCCCGCACTGAAGCTTTCTTT. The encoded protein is CASSPRTEAFF.

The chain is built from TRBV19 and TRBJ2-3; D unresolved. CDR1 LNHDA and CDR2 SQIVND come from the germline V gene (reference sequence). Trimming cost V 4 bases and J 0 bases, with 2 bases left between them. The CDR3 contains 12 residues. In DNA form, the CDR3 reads TGTGCCAGTAGTACTAGCACAGATACGCAGTATTTT. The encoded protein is CASSTSTDTQYF.

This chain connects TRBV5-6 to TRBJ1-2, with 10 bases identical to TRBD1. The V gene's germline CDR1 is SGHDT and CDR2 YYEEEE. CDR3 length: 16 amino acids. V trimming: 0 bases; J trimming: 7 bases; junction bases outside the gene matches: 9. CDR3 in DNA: TGTGCCAGCAGCTTGGCTCGGAGACAGGGGGCGCGTGGCTACACCTTC. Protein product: CASSLARRQGARGYTF.

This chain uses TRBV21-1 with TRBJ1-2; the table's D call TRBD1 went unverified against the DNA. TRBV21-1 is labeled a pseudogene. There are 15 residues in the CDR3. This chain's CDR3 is CASESLIGQVDGYTF. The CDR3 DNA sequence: TGTGCCAGCGAGTCGCTAATCGGACAGGTAGATGGCTACACCTTC.

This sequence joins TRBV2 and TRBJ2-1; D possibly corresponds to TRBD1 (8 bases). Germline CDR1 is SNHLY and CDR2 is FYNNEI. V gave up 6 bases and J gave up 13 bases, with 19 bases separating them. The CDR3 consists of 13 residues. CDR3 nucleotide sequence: TGTGCCAGCAGCGGAACAGGGGGGGTGTCACAGTTCTTC. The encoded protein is CASSGTGGVSQFF.

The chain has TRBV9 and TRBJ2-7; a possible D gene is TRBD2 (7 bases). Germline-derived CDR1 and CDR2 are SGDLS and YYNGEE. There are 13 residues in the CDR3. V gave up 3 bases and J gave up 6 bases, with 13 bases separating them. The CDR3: CASSESGEGEQYF. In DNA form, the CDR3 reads TGTGCCAGCAGCGAGTCAGGGGAGGGCGAGCAGTACTTC. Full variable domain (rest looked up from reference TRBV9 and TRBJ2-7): DSGVTQTPKHLITATGQRVTLRCSPRSGDLSVYWYQQSLDQGLQFLIQYYNGEERAKGNILERFSAQQFPDLHSELNLSSLELGDSALYFCASSESGEGEQYFGPGTRLTVT.

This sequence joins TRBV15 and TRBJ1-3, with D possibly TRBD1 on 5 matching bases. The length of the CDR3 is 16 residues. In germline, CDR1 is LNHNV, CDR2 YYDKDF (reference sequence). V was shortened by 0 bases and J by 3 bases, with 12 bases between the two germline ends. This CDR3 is CATSREGQGIGNTIYF. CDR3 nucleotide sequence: TGTGCCACCAGCAGAGAAGGCCAGGGTATTGGAAACACCATATATTTT.

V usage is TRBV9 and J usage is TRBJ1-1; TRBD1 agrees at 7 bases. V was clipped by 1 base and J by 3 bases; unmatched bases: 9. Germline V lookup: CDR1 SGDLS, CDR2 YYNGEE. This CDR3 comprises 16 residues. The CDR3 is CASSVTEGQPYTEAFF. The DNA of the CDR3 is TGTGCCAGCAGCGTAACGGAGGGACAGCCGTACACTGAAGCTTTCTTT. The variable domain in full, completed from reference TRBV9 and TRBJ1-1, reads DSGVTQTPKHLITATGQRVTLRCSPRSGDLSVYWYQQSLDQGLQFLIQYYNGEERAKGNILERFSAQQFPDLHSELNLSSLELGDSALYFCASSVTEGQPYTEAFFGQGTRLTVV.

CDR3 DNA sequence: TGTGCCAGCAGCGTAGGAGGCGGGACAGGGGGCGAGCAGTACTTC. Translation: CASSVGGGTGGEQYF. The chain joins TRBV9 to TRBJ2-7; TRBD1 matches 11 bases. CDR1 is SGDLS and CDR2 is YYNGEE in the germline V gene. The trim removed 0 bases at V and 6 bases at J, leaving 5 bases unmatched. The CDR3 has 15 amino acids.

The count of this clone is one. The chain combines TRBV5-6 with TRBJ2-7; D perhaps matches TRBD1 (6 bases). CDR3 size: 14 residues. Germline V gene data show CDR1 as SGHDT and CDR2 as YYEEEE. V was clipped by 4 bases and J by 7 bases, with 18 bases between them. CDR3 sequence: CASSLGDTLGEQYV. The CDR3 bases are TGTGCCAGCAGCCTAGGGGACACCCTGGGGGAGCAGTACGTC.

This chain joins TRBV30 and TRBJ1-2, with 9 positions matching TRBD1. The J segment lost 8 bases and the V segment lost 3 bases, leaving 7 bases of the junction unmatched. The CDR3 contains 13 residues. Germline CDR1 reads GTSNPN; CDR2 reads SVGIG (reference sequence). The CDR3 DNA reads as TGTGCCTGGAGCTTACAGGGGGCACGGGGCTACACCTTC. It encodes CAWSLQGARGYTF. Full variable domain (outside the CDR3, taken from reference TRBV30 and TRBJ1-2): SQTIHQWPATLVQPVGSPLSLECTVEGTSNPNLYWYRQAAGRGLQLLFYSVGIGQISSEVPQNLSASRPQDRQFILSSKKLLLSDSGFYLCAWSLQGARGYTFGSGTRLTVV.

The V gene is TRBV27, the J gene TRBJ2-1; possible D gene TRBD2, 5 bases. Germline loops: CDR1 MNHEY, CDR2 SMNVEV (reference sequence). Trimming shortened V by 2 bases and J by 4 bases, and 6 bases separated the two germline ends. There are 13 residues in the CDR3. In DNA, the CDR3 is TGTGCCAGCAGTTTAGAGGGATACAATGAGCAGTTCTTC. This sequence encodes CASSLEGYNEQFF.

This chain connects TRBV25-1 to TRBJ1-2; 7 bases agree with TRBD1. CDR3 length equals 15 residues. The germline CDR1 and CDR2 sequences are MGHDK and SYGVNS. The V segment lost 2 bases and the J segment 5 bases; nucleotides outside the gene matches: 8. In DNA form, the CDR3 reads TGTGCCAGCAGTGAAAGTAGAGGGGGCGGGTATGGCTACACCTTC. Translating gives CASSESRGGGYGYTF.

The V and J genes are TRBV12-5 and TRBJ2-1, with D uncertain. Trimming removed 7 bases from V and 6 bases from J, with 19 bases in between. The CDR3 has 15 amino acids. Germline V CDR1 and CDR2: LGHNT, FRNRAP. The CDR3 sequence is CASAPPAPFGNEQFF. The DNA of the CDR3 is TGTGCTAGTGCTCCTCCAGCGCCCTTCGGCAATGAGCAGTTCTTC.

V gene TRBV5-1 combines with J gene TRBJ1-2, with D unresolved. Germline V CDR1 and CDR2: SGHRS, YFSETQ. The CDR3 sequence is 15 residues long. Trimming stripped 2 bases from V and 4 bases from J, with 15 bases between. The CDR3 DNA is TGCGCCAGCAGCTTAAGAGGTCCGGATCTCTATGGCTACACCTTC. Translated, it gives CASSLRGPDLYGYTF.

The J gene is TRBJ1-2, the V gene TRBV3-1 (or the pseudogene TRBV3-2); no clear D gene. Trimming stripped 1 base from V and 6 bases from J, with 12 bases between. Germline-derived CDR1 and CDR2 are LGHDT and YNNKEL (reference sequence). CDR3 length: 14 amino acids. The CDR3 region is CASSQGTALNGYTF. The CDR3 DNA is TGTGCCAGCAGCCAAGGTACAGCCCTTAATGGCTACACCTTC.

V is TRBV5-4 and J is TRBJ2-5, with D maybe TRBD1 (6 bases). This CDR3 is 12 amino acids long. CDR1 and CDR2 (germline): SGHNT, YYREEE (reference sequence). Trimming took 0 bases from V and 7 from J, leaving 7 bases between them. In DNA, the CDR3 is TGTGCCAGCAGCTTGGAAGGGGGGACCCAGTACTTC. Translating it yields CASSLEGGTQYF.

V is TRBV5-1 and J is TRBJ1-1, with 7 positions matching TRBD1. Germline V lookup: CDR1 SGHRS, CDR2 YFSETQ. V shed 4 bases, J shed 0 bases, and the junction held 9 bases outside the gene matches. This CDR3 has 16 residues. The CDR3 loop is CASSGDRGILNTEAFF. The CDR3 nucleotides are TGCGCCAGCAGCGGGGACAGAGGGATACTGAACACTGAAGCTTTCTTT. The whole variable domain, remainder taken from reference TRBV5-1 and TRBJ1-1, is KAGVTQTPRYLIKTRGQQVTLSCSPISGHRSVSWYQQTPGQGLQFLFEYFSETQRNKGNFPGRFSGRQFSNSRSEMNVSTLELGDSALYLCASSGDRGILNTEAFFGQGTRLTVV.

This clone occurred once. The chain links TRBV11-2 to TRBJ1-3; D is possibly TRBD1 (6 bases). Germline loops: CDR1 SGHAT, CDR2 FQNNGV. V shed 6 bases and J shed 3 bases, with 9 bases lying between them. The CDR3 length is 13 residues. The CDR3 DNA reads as TGTGCCAGCAGGCCCAGGGGTGGAAACACCATATATTTT. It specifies CASRPRGGNTIYF.

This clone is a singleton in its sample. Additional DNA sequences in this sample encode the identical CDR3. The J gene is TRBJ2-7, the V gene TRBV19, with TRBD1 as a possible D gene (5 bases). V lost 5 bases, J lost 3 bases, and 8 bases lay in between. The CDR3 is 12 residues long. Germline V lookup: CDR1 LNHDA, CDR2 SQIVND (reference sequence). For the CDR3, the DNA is TGTGCCAGTAGTGACAGAGACTACGAGCAGTACTTC. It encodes CASSDRDYEQYF.